This is a list of T cell receptor beta chains from one sample in a study of cytomegalovirus exposure and HLA in healthy donors. Profiling relied on immunoSEQ multiplex PCR, and the TCRdb table lists in-frame clones only, not all of them. The sample has roughly 200,000 clones, roughly four fifths seen once. The sample taken for sequencing was PBMCs. The receptor source for this set is a woman between 50 and 59 years old in good health and CMV-seronegative. Both conserved end residues are part of each CDR3. The D gene is left open where the match is weak. Some rows mark clone size as missing; the rest say once, few, many or name a class of expanded clone.

abundance: NA; v_gene: TRBV2; j_gene: TRBJ2-1; d_gene: NA; CDR3aa: CASSVILLNNEQFF; CDR3nt: TGTGCCAGCAGTGTTATCCTACTTAACAATGAGCAGTTCTTC
abundance: NA; v_gene: TRBV5-6; j_gene: TRBJ1-2; d_gene: NA; CDR3aa: CASSFGAGGYTF; CDR3nt: TGTGCCAGCAGCTTTGGGGCCGGTGGCTACACCTTC
abundance: NA; v_gene: TRBV28; j_gene: TRBJ2-1; d_gene: NA; CDR3aa: CASSLYPTTVYNEQFF; CDR3nt: TGTGCCAGCAGTTTATATCCCACGACAGTTTACAATGAGCAGTTCTTC
abundance: NA; v_gene: TRBV30; j_gene: TRBJ2-4; d_gene: TRBD1; CDR3aa: CAWSPRQGDPSSIQYF; CDR3nt: TGTGCCTGGAGTCCCAGACAGGGGGACCCTTCAAGCATTCAGTACTTC
abundance: once; v_gene: TRBV7-8; j_gene: TRBJ2-7; d_gene: TRBD2; CDR3aa: CASSLPIAGGPGEQYF; CDR3nt: TGTGCCAGCAGCTTACCGATAGCGGGAGGGCCGGGAGAGCAGTACTTC
abundance: NA; v_gene: TRBV10-3; j_gene: TRBJ2-1; d_gene: NA; CDR3aa: CAISAGGYNEQFF; CDR3nt: TGTGCCATCAGTGCCGGTGGCTACAATGAGCAGTTCTTC
abundance: NA; v_gene: TRBV28; j_gene: TRBJ2-5; d_gene: TRBD1; CDR3aa: CASSPGQEQETQYF; CDR3nt: TGTGCCAGCAGTCCGGGACAGGAGCAAGAGACCCAGTACTTC
abundance: NA; v_gene: TRBV19; j_gene: TRBJ2-2; d_gene: TRBD2; CDR3aa: CASTPNPRGAIGELFF; CDR3nt: TGTGCCAGTACCCCTAACCCGCGGGGGGCCATCGGGGAGCTGTTTTTT
abundance: NA; v_gene: TRBV18; j_gene: TRBJ2-1; d_gene: TRBD2; CDR3aa: CASSPSPTSGVSYNEQFF; CDR3nt: TGTGCCAGCTCACCATCGCCGACTAGCGGGGTTTCCTACAATGAGCAGTTCTTC
abundance: few; v_gene: TRBV14; j_gene: TRBJ2-6; d_gene: TRBD1; CDR3aa: CASSQVGGVGANVLTF; CDR3nt: TGTGCCAGCAGCCAAGTAGGGGGCGTTGGGGCCAACGTCCTGACTTTC
abundance: NA; v_gene: TRBV13; j_gene: TRBJ2-5; d_gene: TRBD2; CDR3aa: CASSLAGGLQETQYF; CDR3nt: TGTGCCAGCAGCTTAGCGGGAGGGCTCCAAGAGACCCAGTACTTC
abundance: once; v_gene: TRBV7-8; j_gene: TRBJ2-7; d_gene: TRBD1; CDR3aa: CASSLTGTEYEQYF; CDR3nt: TGTGCCAGCAGCTTAACCGGGACAGAATACGAGCAGTACTTC
abundance: once; v_gene: TRBV28; j_gene: TRBJ1-1; d_gene: TRBD1; CDR3aa: CASSPNRGMNTEAFF; CDR3nt: TGTGCCAGCAGCCCTAACAGGGGGATGAACACTGAAGCTTTCTTT
abundance: NA; v_gene: TRBV9; j_gene: TRBJ2-2; d_gene: TRBD2; CDR3aa: CAETTSGSRANTGELFF; CDR3nt: TGTGCCGAAACCACTAGCGGGAGTAGGGCGAACACCGGGGAGCTGTTTTTT
abundance: NA; v_gene: TRBV9; j_gene: TRBJ1-4; d_gene: NA; CDR3aa: CASSDAGLSNEKLFF; CDR3nt: TGTGCCAGCAGCGACGCGGGACTTTCCAATGAAAAACTGTTTTTT
abundance: NA; v_gene: TRBV30; j_gene: TRBJ2-1; d_gene: TRBD1; CDR3aa: CAWNAGTALNEQFF; CDR3nt: TGTGCCTGGAACGCCGGGACAGCGCTCAATGAGCAGTTCTTC
abundance: NA; v_gene: TRBV7-9; j_gene: TRBJ2-5; d_gene: NA; CDR3aa: CASSLVIANQETQYF; CDR3nt: TGTGCCAGCAGCTTAGTTATAGCGAACCAAGAGACCCAGTACTTC
abundance: few; v_gene: TRBV23-1; j_gene: TRBJ1-5; d_gene: TRBD1; CDR3aa: CASRRTGCNQPQHF; CDR3nt: TGCGCCAGCAGACGGACAGGGTGCAATCAGCCCCAGCATTTT
abundance: few; v_gene: TRBV5-1; j_gene: TRBJ2-1; d_gene: TRBD2; CDR3aa: CASSLASNGRGNEQFF; CDR3nt: TGCGCCAGCAGCTTGGCCAGCAACGGGAGGGGTAATGAGCAGTTCTTC
abundance: NA; v_gene: TRBV28; j_gene: TRBJ2-7; d_gene: NA; CDR3aa: CASSIRPTLGYEQYF; CDR3nt: TGTGCCAGCAGTATACGACCGACTTTGGGCTACGAGCAGTACTTC
abundance: NA; v_gene: TRBV7-2; j_gene: TRBJ2-5; d_gene: NA; CDR3aa: CASSLNRGETQYF; CDR3nt: TGTGCCAGCAGCTTAAACCGGGGTGAGACCCAGTACTTC
abundance: NA; v_gene: TRBV10-3; j_gene: TRBJ1-2; d_gene: TRBD1; CDR3aa: CAISETGEDGYTF; CDR3nt: TGTGCCATCAGTGAGACAGGGGAAGATGGCTACACCTTC
abundance: NA; v_gene: TRBV7-3; j_gene: TRBJ1-3; d_gene: NA; CDR3aa: CASSLTGSSGNTIYF; CDR3nt: TGTGCCAGCAGCTTAACGGGCAGCTCTGGAAACACCATATATTTT
abundance: few; v_gene: TRBV19; j_gene: TRBJ2-1; d_gene: NA; CDR3aa: CASSMSGISNEQFF; CDR3nt: TGTGCCAGTAGTATGTCGGGAATTAGCAATGAGCAGTTCTTC
abundance: NA; v_gene: TRBV6-5; j_gene: TRBJ2-1; d_gene: TRBD1; CDR3aa: CASSKDRDNEQFF; CDR3nt: TGTGCCAGCAGTAAGGACAGGGACAATGAGCAGTTCTTC
abundance: NA; v_gene: TRBV28; j_gene: TRBJ2-2; d_gene: TRBD1; CDR3aa: CATDRVRTGELFF; CDR3nt: TGTGCCACCGACAGGGTTCGAACCGGGGAGCTGTTTTTT
abundance: once; v_gene: TRBV29-1; j_gene: TRBJ1-2; d_gene: TRBD1; CDR3aa: CSVGDRDDYGYTF; CDR3nt: TGCAGCGTTGGGGACAGGGACGACTATGGCTACACCTTC
abundance: once; v_gene: TRBV5-4; j_gene: TRBJ2-5; d_gene: TRBD1; CDR3aa: CASSLQQGAETQYF; CDR3nt: TGTGCCAGCAGCCTCCAACAGGGGGCAGAGACCCAGTACTTC
abundance: NA; v_gene: TRBV20-1; j_gene: TRBJ1-3; d_gene: NA; CDR3aa: CSAPLGDTIYF; CDR3nt: TGCAGTGCTCCTCTCGGGGACACCATATATTTT
abundance: NA; v_gene: TRBV12-5; j_gene: TRBJ1-2; d_gene: NA; CDR3aa: CASVPPWRGPDGYTF; CDR3nt: TGTGCTAGTGTCCCGCCTTGGAGGGGCCCAGATGGCTACACCTTC
abundance: NA; v_gene: TRBV5-6; j_gene: TRBJ1-1; d_gene: NA; CDR3aa: CASTRGTEAFF; CDR3nt: TGTGCCAGCACCCGGGGCACTGAAGCTTTCTTT